One sample yielded the 27 T cell receptor beta chains listed below, sequenced in a study of TIL therapy for anti-PD-1-resistant metastatic lung cancer. The libraries were made with immunoSEQ v3. This table comes from immunoSEQ multiplex PCR, and its TCRdb copy is limited to in-frame clones, with some not included. Of some 37,000 clones listed, about 70% were seen once; the top ten hold roughly 6.1%. Time point in this sample: pre-treatment sample, taken before nivolumab and TIL therapy. This specimen consisted of blood, obtained at baseline. The receptors come from a person aged 25-80 years with non-small cell lung cancer.

V is TRBV21-1 and J is TRBJ2-7. TRBV21-1 is a pseudogene. The CDR3 extends over 16 amino acids. The CDR3 nucleotides are TGTGCCAGCAGCATAACGAAAGGGACCAGCTCCTACGAGCAGTACTTC. Translated: CASSITKGTSSYEQYF.

The V and J genes are TRBV5-4 and TRBJ2-3, with 15 bases lining up with TRBD2. V lost 3 bases, J lost 5 bases, and 7 bases stayed unmatched. This CDR3 comprises 17 residues. Germline CDR1 reads SGHNT; CDR2 reads YYREEE (reference sequence). In DNA, the CDR3 is TGTGCCAGCAGCTCTGGACTAGCGGGAGGGCCCCGAGATACGCAGTATTTT. It yields the protein CASSSGLAGGPRDTQYF.

This chain links TRBV28 with TRBJ2-7; D gene uncertain. V lost 5 bases to trimming and J lost 0 bases, with 17 bases between them. The length of the CDR3 is 16 residues. The germline V gene has CDR1 MDHEN and CDR2 SYDVKM. This chain's CDR3 is CASSKQGPSPSYEQYF. The CDR3 nucleotides are TGTGCCAGCAGTAAACAAGGACCAAGCCCCTCCTACGAGCAGTACTTC.

The gene calls are TRBV19 and TRBJ1-2; 8 nucleotides agree with TRBD1. V dropped 4 bases and J dropped 4; count of bases not matched to a gene: 2. This CDR3 has 13 amino acids. Germline CDR1 LNHDA, CDR2 SQIVND (reference sequence). This chain's CDR3 is CASSRDRFYGYTF. The CDR3 DNA is TGTGCCAGTAGTAGGGACAGGTTCTATGGCTACACCTTC.

The chain joins TRBV28 to TRBJ2-5; 7 bases match TRBD2. The CDR3 loop spans 14 amino acids. The V gene's germline CDR1 is MDHEN and CDR2 SYDVKM. The V and J ends lost 3 bases and 5 bases, in that order; junction bases with no gene match: 6. CDR3 loop: CASSFGLVAETQYF. The DNA for the CDR3 is TGTGCCAGCAGTTTCGGACTAGTCGCCGAGACCCAGTACTTC.

This sequence joins TRBV5-1 and TRBJ2-7; 12 bases line up with TRBD2. The CDR3 runs to 14 residues. Germline CDR1 SGHRS, CDR2 YFSETQ. V shed 4 bases, J shed 4 bases, and the junction held 3 bases outside the gene matches. CDR3 sequence reads: CASSLAGGPYEQYF. As DNA, the CDR3 is TGCGCCAGCAGCCTAGCGGGGGGGCCGTACGAGCAGTACTTC.

This chain joins TRBV7-3 and TRBJ2-2; 10 bases are a match to TRBD2. This CDR3 spans 17 amino acids. The junction had 10 bases not matched to a gene; V was cut back by 5 bases and J by 4 bases. The germline V gene encodes CDR1 SGHTA and CDR2 FQGTGA. CDR3 DNA sequence: TGTGCCAGCAGCCCCGCTAGCGGGAGTGGGAGCACCGGGGAGCTGTTTTTT. Protein sequence: CASSPASGSGSTGELFF.

The rearrangement joins TRBV28 to TRBJ1-2; the match to TRBD1 covers 7 bases. The CDR3 runs 14 residues. Germline CDR1 reads MDHEN; CDR2 reads SYDVKM. V was clipped by 4 bases and J by 7 bases; unmatched bases: 9. CDR3 protein: CASSSTGTPIGYTF. For the CDR3, the DNA is TGTGCCAGCAGTTCGACAGGGACCCCTATTGGCTACACCTTC.

The chain is built from TRBV11-1 and TRBJ2-3; 8 bases agree with TRBD2. Germline-derived CDR1 and CDR2 are SGHAT and FQDESV (reference sequence). Unmatched junction bases numbered 17, after V lost 5 bases and J lost 10 bases. The CDR3 is made up of 16 amino acids. The DNA of the CDR3 is TGTGCCAGCAGCCGAGACAGCGGGGGACCACACAGATCGCAGTATTTT. As protein: CASSRDSGGPHRSQYF.

V gene TRBV29-1 combines with J gene TRBJ2-7; 7 bases align to TRBD1. CDR1 is SQVTM and CDR2 is ANQGSEA in the germline V gene. The length of the CDR3 is 13 residues. Trimming removed 7 bases from V and 2 bases from J; junction bases left unmatched: 8. The CDR3 loop is CSARTGPTYEQYF. CDR3 coding DNA: TGCAGCGCCCGGACAGGACCGACCTACGAGCAGTACTTC.

This rearrangement joins TRBV7-6 to TRBJ2-3; the D is unclear. The CDR3 covers 15 residues. V lost 0 bases to trimming and J lost 2 bases, with 9 bases between them. Looked up from germline, CDR1 is SGHVS and CDR2 is FNYEAQ. CDR3 in DNA: TGTGCCAGCAGCTTAGCGGACGGCTACACAGATACGCAGTATTTT. Protein: CASSLADGYTDTQYF.

The chain uses TRBV28 and TRBJ2-7, with D perhaps TRBD1 or TRBD2 (5 bases each). This CDR3 is 16 amino acids long. V was shortened by 4 bases and J by 3 bases, with 19 bases between the two germline ends. Germline V gives CDR1 MDHEN, CDR2 SYDVKM. CDR3 in DNA: TGTGCCAGCAGTTCGCCTTCGAGGGACGGGTTCTACGAGCAGTACTTC. It encodes CASSSPSRDGFYEQYF. Using reference TRBV28 and TRBJ2-7 for the parts outside the CDR3, the full variable domain is DVKVTQSSRYLVKRTGEKVFLECVQDMDHENMFWYRQDPGLGLRLIYFSYDVKMKEKGDIPEGYSVSREKKERFSLILESASTNQTSMYLCASSSPSRDGFYEQYFGPGTRLTVT.

The rearrangement uses TRBV6-5 and TRBJ2-3; D is ambiguous. Looked up from germline, CDR1 is MNHEY and CDR2 is SVGAGI. This CDR3 has 15 residues. Trimming removed 0 bases at V and 0 bases at J, with 7 bases between. The CDR3 sequence is CASSYSRLSTDTQYF. CDR3 nucleotides: TGTGCCAGCAGTTACTCGAGGCTAAGCACAGATACGCAGTATTTT.

The rearrangement links TRBV28 to TRBJ1-4; D uncertain. Trimming left V 3 bases short and J 6 bases short, with 14 bases between. The germline gives CDR1 MDHEN, CDR2 SYDVKM. The CDR3 totals 15 residues. The CDR3 spells CASSFPGNVDEKLFF. CDR3 in DNA: TGTGCCAGCAGTTTCCCGGGGAACGTTGATGAAAAACTGTTTTTT.

V gene TRBV2 combines with J gene TRBJ1-1; D unresolved. CDR1 is SNHLY and CDR2 is FYNNEI in the germline V gene. This CDR3 is built from 13 residues. The ends were cut back, 3 bases at V and 2 bases at J, with 7 bases in the middle. CDR3 nucleotides: TGTGCCAGCAGTGAGCAACTAAACACTGAAGCTTTCTTT. It encodes CASSEQLNTEAFF.

The rearrangement joins TRBV5-1 to TRBJ1-2; TRBD1 matches 8 bases. CDR3 length: 14 amino acids. Germline V lookup: CDR1 SGHRS, CDR2 YFSETQ. V was clipped by 4 bases and J by 7 bases; unmatched bases: 9. The CDR3 reads CASSIRQGLGGYTF. The CDR3 DNA sequence: TGCGCCAGCAGCATCCGACAGGGGCTGGGTGGCTACACCTTC. The entire variable domain, with the rest obtained from reference TRBV5-1 and TRBJ1-2, is as follows: KAGVTQTPRYLIKTRGQQVTLSCSPISGHRSVSWYQQTPGQGLQFLFEYFSETQRNKGNFPGRFSGRQFSNSRSEMNVSTLELGDSALYLCASSIRQGLGGYTFGSGTRLTVV.

This sequence joins TRBV9 and TRBJ2-5; 8 bases line up with TRBD1. V gave up 4 bases and J gave up 1 base; unmatched junction bases: 9. The length of the CDR3 is 16 residues. Germline CDR1 is SGDLS and CDR2 is YYNGEE. For the CDR3, the DNA is TGTGCCAGCAGCCATCAGACAGGGGAGTTCCAAGAGACCCAGTACTTC. It encodes CASSHQTGEFQETQYF.

This rearrangement joins TRBV6-4 to TRBJ1-6; TRBD1 is a possible D gene (6 bases). The CDR3 is made up of 13 amino acids. Trimming pared 3 bases from V and 7 bases from J, leaving 7 bases between. Germline V gives CDR1 MRHNA, CDR2 SNTAGT. The CDR3 DNA is TGTGCCAGCAGTGAACAGGGAAATTCACCCCTCCACTTT. This codes for CASSEQGNSPLHF.

The chain employs TRBV5-5 and TRBJ2-1; D may be TRBD1 or TRBD2 (7 bases each). Looked up from germline, CDR1 is SGHKS and CDR2 is YYEKEE (reference sequence). Trimming cost V 3 bases and J 4 bases, with 17 bases left between them. The CDR3 is 16 amino acids. The CDR3 here is CASSWEGAPGYNEQFF. The CDR3 region has the DNA TGTGCCAGCAGCTGGGAGGGGGCACCGGGGTACAATGAGCAGTTCTTC. The variable domain in full, completed from reference TRBV5-5 and TRBJ2-1, reads DAGVTQSPTHLIKTRGQQVTLRCSPISGHKSVSWYQQVLGQGPQFIFQYYEKEERGRGNFPDRFSARQFPNYSSELNVNALLLGDSALYLCASSWEGAPGYNEQFFGPGTRLTVL.

This chain links TRBV4-1 with TRBJ1-4; possibly TRBD1 for D (5 bases). Germline-derived CDR1 and CDR2 are MGHRA and YSYEKL. This CDR3 comprises 15 residues. V was pared by 1 base and J by 7 bases, with 13 bases between. CDR3 protein: CASSQVSERGEKLFF. For the CDR3, the DNA is TGCGCCAGCAGCCAAGTATCGGAAAGGGGTGAAAAACTGTTTTTT.

The chain employs TRBV5-1 and TRBJ2-1; 14 bases align to TRBD2. The V gene end was trimmed by 0 bases and the J gene end by 4 bases; junction bases not matched to a gene: 3. The CDR3 covers 17 residues. Germline values: CDR1 SGHRS, CDR2 YFSETQ. CDR3 amino acids: CASSLGLAGGSYNEQFF. CDR3 sequence (DNA): TGCGCCAGCAGCTTGGGACTAGCGGGGGGGAGTTACAATGAGCAGTTCTTC.

The J gene is TRBJ2-2, the V gene TRBV7-3, with 8 positions matching TRBD2. V gave up 6 bases and J gave up 5 bases; unmatched junction bases: 2. Germline V CDR1 and CDR2: SGHTA, FQGTGA. The CDR3 totals 13 residues. CDR3 protein: CASSIAGTGELFF. CDR3 DNA: TGTGCCAGCAGTATAGCGGGGACCGGGGAGCTGTTTTTT.

The V gene is TRBV30, the J gene TRBJ2-1; TRBD2 matches at 14 bases. V lost 7 bases, J lost 0 bases, and 8 bases stayed unmatched. The germline CDR1 and CDR2 sequences are GTSNPN and SVGIG (reference sequence). This CDR3 contains 17 residues. The CDR3 loop reads CASRGLAGGRSYNEQFF. The CDR3 bases are TGTGCCTCTAGAGGACTAGCGGGAGGACGCTCCTACAATGAGCAGTTCTTC. The full variable domain, in which reference TRBV30 and TRBJ2-1 provide the parts outside the CDR3, is SQTIHQWPATLVQPVGSPLSLECTVEGTSNPNLYWYRQAAGRGLQLLFYSVGIGQISSEVPQNLSASRPQDRQFILSSKKLLLSDSGFYLCASRGLAGGRSYNEQFFGPGTRLTVL.

This clone came up a few times. This chain joins TRBV4-3 and TRBJ1-5; 11 bases fit TRBD1. CDR3 length equals 20 residues. V dropped 0 bases and J dropped 1; count of bases not matched to a gene: 11. Looked up from germline, CDR1 is LGHNA and CDR2 is YSLEER. This CDR3 reads CASSQDGGLGTGGSNQPQHF. CDR3 bases: TGCGCCAGCAGCCAAGATGGGGGCCTCGGGACAGGGGGAAGCAATCAGCCCCAGCATTTT.

This rearrangement joins TRBV7-3 to TRBJ1-3; D possibly corresponds to TRBD1 (6 bases). Germline V gives CDR1 SGHTA, CDR2 FQGTGA. The V end was cut by 8 bases, the J end by 4 bases, with 12 bases between. CDR3 length: 13 residues. CDR3 in amino acids: CASGVTGGNTIYF. The DNA of the CDR3 is TGTGCCAGCGGAGTTACAGGGGGAAACACCATATATTTT.

The rearrangement uses TRBV30 and TRBJ1-2; unclear D gene. The length of the CDR3 is 11 residues. CDR1 and CDR2 (germline): GTSNPN, SVGIG (reference sequence). Trimming pared 4 bases from V and 4 bases from J, leaving 7 bases between. This CDR3 reads CAWNPSYGYTF. CDR3 nucleotide sequence: TGTGCCTGGAATCCTAGCTATGGCTACACCTTC.

The chain links TRBV7-9 to TRBJ2-7, with TRBD1 identical over 9 bases. The CDR3 contains 15 residues. CDR1 and CDR2 (germline): SEHNR, FQNEAQ (reference sequence). The V segment lost 5 bases and the J segment 3 bases; nucleotides outside the gene matches: 8. CDR3 bases: TGTGCCAGCAGCCGCTCGACAGGGGGGAACTACGAGCAGTACTTC. The encoded protein is CASSRSTGGNYEQYF. The full variable domain, in which reference TRBV7-9 and TRBJ2-7 provide the parts outside the CDR3, is DTGVSQNPRHKITKRGQNVTFRCDPISEHNRLYWYRQTLGQGPEFLTYFQNEAQLEKSRLLSDRFSAERPKGSFSTLEIQRTEQGDSAMYLCASSRSTGGNYEQYFGPGTRLTVT.